Below, 23 T cell receptor beta chains from the same sample are listed, as sequenced in a study of beta chain features in type 1 diabetes. Study findings and constraints: For Type 1 diabetes patients, all four CD4+ subsets carried TCRB CDR3s that were moderately but significantly shorter.

The investigators reverse transcribed all of the isolated RNA, so they sequenced expressed TCRB transcripts. Libraries were prepared by immunoSEQ multiplex PCR; TCRdb keeps only in-frame clonotypes and omits some of them. The sample lists 500,000 to 800,000 clones, around 11% occurring once. The antigens for these receptors are not known. The sample taken for sequencing was naive CD4+ T cells from blood. These receptor sequences come from a man under 40 with type 1 diabetes.

The chain is built from TRBV10-3 and TRBJ1-2, with TRBD1 identical over 12 bases. The V gene end was trimmed by 3 bases and the J gene end by 8 bases; junction bases not matched to a gene: 7. CDR3 length: 15 residues. Germline assignment: CDR1 ENHRY and CDR2 SYGVKD. The CDR3 region is CAISDLGQGATGYTF. The CDR3, as DNA: TGTGCCATCAGTGATCTGGGACAGGGGGCTACCGGCTACACCTTC.

This clone was seen only a few times. This chain joins TRBV9 and TRBJ1-4; D remains unclear. The CDR3 runs 13 residues. Trimming removed 4 bases at V and 3 bases at J, with 7 bases between. Per the germline V gene, CDR1 is SGDLS and CDR2 is YYNGEE. The CDR3 DNA reads TGTGCCAGCAGCATCGGACCTAATGAAAAACTGTTTTTT. Its translation: CASSIGPNEKLFF.

Notes on this clone: This sample includes further DNA sequences coding for the same CDR3. The V and J genes are TRBV7-9 and TRBJ1-2, with D possibly matching TRBD1 (6 bases). This CDR3 comprises 13 residues. Trimming pared 4 bases from V and 2 bases from J, leaving 8 bases between. Looked up from germline, CDR1 is SEHNR and CDR2 is FQNEAQ (reference sequence). As DNA, the CDR3 is TGTGCCAGCAGCTCAACAGGGAACTATGGCTACACCTTC. Its protein is CASSSTGNYGYTF.

This clone was counted between two and nine times. This sequence joins TRBV5-1 and TRBJ2-3, with TRBD2 matching over 9 bases. This CDR3 region has 17 residues. Per the germline V gene, CDR1 is SGHRS and CDR2 is YFSETQ. Trimming removed 0 bases from V and 6 bases from J; junction bases left unmatched: 11. CDR3 sequence: CASSLDVAGDFSDTQYF. The CDR3 nucleotides are TGCGCCAGCAGCTTGGATGTAGCGGGAGACTTCTCGGATACGCAGTATTTT.

V usage is TRBV5-4 and J usage is TRBJ1-2; D is undetermined. The V end lost 0 bases, the J end lost 8 bases, and 11 bases lay between the germline ends. The CDR3 length is 13 residues. Germline CDR1 and CDR2: SGHNT and YYREEE (reference sequence). The CDR3 nucleotides read TGTGCCAGCAGCTTGGTTATAGGAGGAGGCTACACCTTC. Translated, it gives CASSLVIGGGYTF.

This sequence joins TRBV18 and TRBJ1-1; weak D call: TRBD1 (5 bases). This CDR3 region has 13 residues. Trimming left V 6 bases short and J 8 bases short, with 16 bases between. Germline V gene data show CDR1 as KGHSH and CDR2 as LQKENI. CDR3 DNA sequence: TGTGCCAGCTCTTCGGGACGAGTGAACGAAGCTTTCTTT. It translates to CASSSGRVNEAFF.

The chain is built from TRBV9 and TRBJ1-1; D remains ambiguous. In germline, CDR1 is SGDLS, CDR2 YYNGEE. This CDR3 region has 14 residues. V lost 4 bases and J 2 bases, leaving 12 bases between the germline ends. This CDR3 is CASSPRSGNTEAFF. DNA of the CDR3: TGTGCCAGCAGCCCCCGGTCCGGTAACACTGAAGCTTTCTTT.

V is TRBV27 and J is TRBJ1-2; maybe TRBD1 (6 bases). CDR1 is MNHEY, CDR2 SMNVEV, per germline (reference sequence). This CDR3 is 17 amino acids long. Trimming cost V 8 bases and J 4 bases, with 26 bases left between them. CDR3 residues: CASRSILTGLPPYGYTF. The CDR3, as DNA: TGTGCCAGCCGCTCAATCCTGACAGGTCTCCCTCCCTATGGCTACACCTTC.

This clone has more than one count but fewer than ten. This rearrangement joins TRBV18 to TRBJ1-2; D unresolved. Trimming took 2 bases from V and 0 from J, leaving 10 bases between them. Germline V CDR1 and CDR2: KGHSH, LQKENI. The CDR3 is 15 residues long. The CDR3 DNA is TGTGCCAGCTCACCAGTCCCCGTCACTAACTATGGCTACACCTTC. Its protein product is CASSPVPVTNYGYTF. Looking up the rest from reference TRBV18 and TRBJ1-2 gives the full variable domain: NAGVMQNPRHLVRRRGQEARLRCSPMKGHSHVYWYRQLPEEGLKFMVYLQKENIIDESGMPKERFSAEFPKEGPSILRIQQVVRGDSAAYFCASSPVPVTNYGYTFGSGTRLTVV.

This clone was seen a few times. This chain joins TRBV9 and TRBJ2-1; weak D call: TRBD1 (6 bases). Germline V gives CDR1 SGDLS, CDR2 YYNGEE. Trimming shortened V by 2 bases and J by 0 bases, and 15 bases separated the two germline ends. There are 17 residues in the CDR3. The CDR3 sequence: CASSVSRGLSSYNEQFF. CDR3 coding DNA: TGTGCCAGCAGCGTGTCCAGGGGCTTAAGCTCCTACAATGAGCAGTTCTTC.

In its sample, this clone was seen a few times. The V gene is TRBV5-1, the J gene TRBJ2-1, with 9 bases lining up with TRBD2. CDR1 and CDR2 (germline): SGHRS, YFSETQ. The J segment lost 9 bases and the V segment lost 0 bases, leaving 10 bases of the junction unmatched. The CDR3 contains 16 residues. This CDR3 reads CASSLAMVAGAREQFF. The CDR3 DNA is TGCGCCAGCAGCTTGGCCATGGTAGCGGGGGCCCGTGAGCAGTTCTTC.

This clone occurred a few times. CDR3 in amino acids: CASSLWDYEQYF. For the CDR3, the DNA is TGTGCCAGCAGCTTATGGGACTACGAGCAGTACTTC. The chain joins TRBV7-9 to TRBJ2-7; D is ambiguous. Germline V lookup: CDR1 SEHNR, CDR2 FQNEAQ (reference sequence). This CDR3 has 12 amino acids. Trimming stripped 2 bases from V and 3 bases from J, with 5 bases between.

The V and J genes are TRBV12-5 and TRBJ2-1; 14 nucleotides match TRBD2. The CDR3 totals 16 residues. Trimming cost V 4 bases and J 8 bases; bases outside gene matches: 7. Germline CDR1 is LGHNT and CDR2 is FRNRAP. CDR3 DNA sequence: TGTGCTAGTGGTTCCCGACTAGCGGGGGGGCTAGATGAGCAGTTCTTC. It encodes CASGSRLAGGLDEQFF.

J is TRBJ2-3 and V is TRBV25-1; the match to TRBD1 covers 11 bases. There are 15 residues in the CDR3. The germline gives CDR1 MGHDK, CDR2 SYGVNS. V was clipped by 4 bases and J by 3 bases; unmatched bases: 3. For the CDR3, the DNA is TGTGCCAGCAGTGGGACAGGGGGCTTTACAGATACGCAGTATTTT. It specifies CASSGTGGFTDTQYF.

The chain combines TRBV4-3 with TRBJ1-4; TRBD1 is a possible D gene (5 bases). This CDR3 is built from 13 residues. The V end was cut by 7 bases, the J end by 8 bases, with 14 bases between. The V gene's germline CDR1 is LGHNA and CDR2 YSLEER. The CDR3 DNA follows: TGCGCCAGCAACTCCCAGGGCGAGGAAAAACTGTTTTTT. Translation: CASNSQGEEKLFF.

The chain is built from TRBV5-8 and TRBJ1-3, with D unresolved. This CDR3 is 12 amino acids long. Germline V gene sequence: CDR1 SGHTS, CDR2 YDEGEE. Between the trimmed V and J ends, which lost 5 bases and 4 bases, there was a span of 7 bases. Here the CDR3 DNA reads TGTGCCAGCAGACCGGTAGGAAACACCATATATTTT. It is translated as CASRPVGNTIYF.

The chain is built from TRBV21-1 and TRBJ1-5. TRBV21-1 is a pseudogene. This CDR3 has 12 amino acids. The CDR3 is CATGTRNQPQHF. The CDR3 region has the DNA TGTGCCACCGGGACGCGGAATCAGCCCCAGCATTTT.

A few counts support this clone. The genes are TRBV10-3 and TRBJ1-2; weak D call: TRBD1 (6 bases). Per germline, CDR1 ENHRY and CDR2 SYGVKD. The ends were cut back, 0 bases at V and 4 bases at J, with 12 bases in the middle. The CDR3 sequence is 15 residues long. The CDR3 protein is CAISESRTGFYGYTF. In DNA form, the CDR3 reads TGTGCCATCAGTGAGTCGAGAACAGGGTTCTATGGCTACACCTTC.

The chain links TRBV7-9 to TRBJ2-1, with a weak D call TRBD2 (5 bases). This CDR3 contains 10 residues. CDR1 is SEHNR, CDR2 FQNEAQ, per germline (reference sequence). Trimming shortened V by 8 bases and J by 6 bases, and 5 bases separated the two germline ends. The chain's CDR3 is CASEGNEQFF. As DNA, the CDR3 is TGTGCCAGCGAGGGCAATGAGCAGTTCTTC.

This clone was counted a few times. The V and J genes are TRBV7-2 and TRBJ1-4; a weak D match, TRBD1 (5 bases). The CDR3 contains 15 residues. Germline CDR1 reads SGHTA; CDR2 reads FQGNSA. Trimming removed 0 bases from V and 5 bases from J, with 10 bases in between. CDR3 sequence reads: CASSLAGTKNEKLFF. The CDR3 bases are TGTGCCAGCAGCTTAGCCGGGACGAAGAATGAAAAACTGTTTTTT.

This clone appeared a few times. V usage is TRBV7-8 and J usage is TRBJ1-1; possible D gene TRBD1, 5 bases. Trimming stripped 5 bases from V and 7 bases from J, with 8 bases between. The germline V gene has CDR1 SGHVS and CDR2 FQNEAQ. The length of the CDR3 is 11 residues. The CDR3 loop reads CASSLGLEAFF. CDR3 bases: TGTGCCAGCAGCCTGGGACTTGAAGCTTTCTTT.

This chain links TRBV28 with TRBJ2-5, with D unresolved. The CDR3 loop spans 11 amino acids. Germline CDR1 and CDR2: MDHEN and SYDVKM. Between the trimmed V and J ends, which lost 7 bases and 1 base, there was a span of 4 bases. CDR3 in amino acids: CASTGQETQYF. CDR3 sequence (DNA): TGTGCCAGCACCGGCCAAGAGACCCAGTACTTC.

This rearrangement joins TRBV25-1 to TRBJ2-6; possibly TRBD1 for D (5 bases). Germline V gene lookup returns CDR1 MGHDK and CDR2 SYGVNS. The V gene lost 4 bases and the J gene lost 4 bases, with 11 bases spanning the gap. This CDR3 region has 15 residues. The CDR3: CASSGPRVGANVLTF. The DNA for the CDR3 is TGTGCCAGCAGTGGGCCCAGGGTAGGGGCCAACGTCCTGACTTTC.